The 32 T cell receptor beta chains given below trace back to one sample, sequenced in a study of T cell changes during pregnancy in multiple sclerosis. The assay was immunoSEQ multiplex PCR, and TCRdb's table has in-frame clones only and misses some. The table lists 65,000 to 75,000 clones, about 90% of them singletons. Sequenced here: peripheral blood, sampled in the third trimester of pregnancy. All receptors derive from a female donor in good health, enrolled as a control in a pregnancy study.

J is TRBJ2-2 and V is TRBV4-2; D possibly corresponds to TRBD2 (7 bases). Trimming stripped 10 bases from V and 9 bases from J, with 18 bases between. Germline V gives CDR1 LGHNA, CDR2 YNFKEQ. CDR3 length equals 13 residues. The CDR3 coding sequence is TGTGCCACCTCAACTAGGGGGGGAAGGGAGCTGTTTTTT. It translates to CATSTRGGRELFF.

J is TRBJ2-1 and V is TRBV9, with D perhaps TRBD1 (5 bases). V lost 3 bases and J lost 4, with 20 bases in between. The CDR3 has 17 amino acids. Germline V CDR1 and CDR2: SGDLS, YYNGEE. Written as DNA, the CDR3 is TGTGCCAGCAGCGAAGGGGCCGGGCCCGGGTTTTACAATGAGCAGTTCTTC. Protein product: CASSEGAGPGFYNEQFF.

The chain uses TRBV18 and TRBJ2-3; 9 nucleotides agree with TRBD2. Trimming at V came to 1 base and at J to 5 bases, leaving 4 bases not matched to a gene. Germline V lookup: CDR1 KGHSH, CDR2 LQKENI. The CDR3 is 15 residues long. For the CDR3, the DNA is TGTGCCAGCTCACCACTGGGACTAGCTGGAGATACGCAGTATTTT. Translation gives CASSPLGLAGDTQYF. The whole variable domain, remainder taken from reference TRBV18 and TRBJ2-3, is NAGVMQNPRHLVRRRGQEARLRCSPMKGHSHVYWYRQLPEEGLKFMVYLQKENIIDESGMPKERFSAEFPKEGPSILRIQQVVRGDSAAYFCASSPLGLAGDTQYFGPGTRLTVL.

The chain couples TRBV19 to TRBJ2-3; D unresolved. The CDR3 sequence is 13 residues long. Germline lookup yields CDR1 LNHDA and CDR2 SQIVND (reference sequence). Trimming took off 2 bases at V and 8 bases at J, with 11 bases between the two ends. The CDR3 nucleotides read TGTGCCAGTAGTATACCCCCAACTGTTACGCAGTATTTT. Its protein is CASSIPPTVTQYF.

The chain employs TRBV11-2 and TRBJ1-6, with D perhaps TRBD1 (6 bases). V was shortened by 6 bases and J by 11 bases, with 26 bases between the two germline ends. Germline V gene sequence: CDR1 SGHAT, CDR2 FQNNGV. The CDR3 loop spans 17 amino acids. CDR3 bases: TGTGCCAGCAGTTTTCGGCTTCTACCTCTACAGGGCGCACCCCTCCACTTT. Protein sequence: CASSFRLLPLQGAPLHF.

This clone was found once. The chain recombines TRBV9 with TRBJ1-4; 10 bases match TRBD1. V lost 0 bases to trimming and J lost 8 bases; unmatched junction nucleotides: 10. Germline-derived CDR1 and CDR2 are SGDLS and YYNGEE. The CDR3 loop spans 17 amino acids. The CDR3 DNA reads as TGTGCCAGCAGCGTAGGACAGGGGGCAGAGTCGTTAGAAAAACTGTTTTTT. Amino acids: CASSVGQGAESLEKLFF.

V usage is TRBV5-6 and J usage is TRBJ2-3, with 10 bases lining up with TRBD1. Trimming took 4 bases from V and 3 from J; bases not matched to a gene: 8. This CDR3 contains 16 residues. Germline V CDR1 and CDR2: SGHDT, YYEEEE. CDR3 amino acids: CASSPAGTGATDTQYF. The CDR3 DNA reads as TGTGCCAGCAGCCCCGCCGGGACAGGGGCTACAGATACGCAGTATTTT.

CDR3 region: CSVVGARYADTQYF. For the CDR3, the DNA is TGCAGCGTTGTGGGGGCAAGGTACGCAGATACGCAGTATTTT. The chain carries TRBV29-1 and TRBJ2-3, with D maybe TRBD1 (6 bases). This CDR3 region has 14 residues. V lost 4 bases and J 4 bases, leaving 15 bases between the germline ends. CDR1 and CDR2 (germline): SQVTM, ANQGSEA.

Comments on this clone: The sample contains more than one DNA sequence encoding this CDR3. The chain employs TRBV7-2 and TRBJ2-3; D is undetermined. Trimming took 5 bases from V and 5 from J, leaving 5 bases between them. This CDR3 has 11 amino acids. Germline CDR1 reads SGHTA; CDR2 reads FQGNSA. The CDR3 coding sequence is TGTGCCAGCAGCCCCAGAGATACGCAGTATTTT. Translation: CASSPRDTQYF.

The chain joins TRBV28 to TRBJ1-2; no firm D call. The CDR3 is made up of 13 amino acids. Germline lookup yields CDR1 MDHEN and CDR2 SYDVKM. V gave up 7 bases and J gave up 8 bases, with 17 bases separating them. CDR3 nucleotides: TGTGCCAGCAACCAACAACGTTCGATAGGCTACACCTTC. Its translation is CASNQQRSIGYTF.

The V call is TRBV5-3, the J call TRBJ2-7; no clear D. TRBV5-3 is reported as an ORF; its role is uncertain. The CDR3 has 15 amino acids. V was cut by 1 base and J by 4 bases, with 15 bases left in between. In nucleotides, the CDR3 is TGTGCCAGAAGCTTGCTGAAAGCGTTGGAGTACGAGCAGTACTTC. This codes for CARSLLKALEYEQYF.

The chain couples TRBV10-3 to TRBJ1-1; 9 nucleotides match TRBD1. Germline V gives CDR1 ENHRY, CDR2 SYGVKD. The CDR3 extends over 15 amino acids. The V and J ends lost 6 bases and 2 bases, in that order; junction bases with no gene match: 7. CDR3 in amino acids: CAISNPTGGNTEAFF. The CDR3 nucleotides are TGTGCCATCAGCAACCCCACAGGGGGCAACACTGAAGCTTTCTTT.

The V gene is TRBV11-2, the J gene TRBJ2-1, with a possible D match to TRBD2 (5 bases). Trimming took off 3 bases at V and 13 bases at J, with 10 bases between the two ends. There are 11 residues in the CDR3. CDR1 SGHAT and CDR2 FQNNGV come from the germline V gene. The CDR3 coding sequence is TGTGCCAGCAGCTTCGAGACTATACAGTTCTTC. Its translation: CASSFETIQFF.

V usage is TRBV7-2 and J usage is TRBJ1-6, with TRBD1 matching 7 bases. Looked up from germline, CDR1 is SGHTA and CDR2 is FQGNSA. CDR3 length equals 14 residues. V lost 5 bases to trimming and J lost 10 bases; unmatched junction nucleotides: 8. CDR3 residues: CASSQRRGRSPLHF. The CDR3 DNA reads TGTGCCAGCAGCCAGCGGAGGGGGCGATCACCCCTCCACTTT.

This clone occurred a few times. The chain couples TRBV11-2 to TRBJ2-7; D remains ambiguous. There are 12 residues in the CDR3. Germline V gene lookup returns CDR1 SGHAT and CDR2 FQNNGV. With 3 bases removed from V and 3 bases from J, the gap between germline ends came to 6 bases. The CDR3 sequence: CASSFFIYEQYF. In DNA, the CDR3 is TGTGCCAGCAGCTTCTTTATCTACGAGCAGTACTTC.

The J gene is TRBJ1-6, the V gene TRBV18, with D unclear. CDR1 is KGHSH, CDR2 LQKENI, per germline. The CDR3 has 13 amino acids. V lost 2 bases, J lost 14 bases, and 13 bases lay in between. In DNA form, the CDR3 reads TGTGCCAGCTCACCAGGAGACGGTCTAACCCTCCACTTT. Protein product: CASSPGDGLTLHF.

This sequence joins TRBV14 and TRBJ2-2; 7 positions agree with TRBD2. V was pared by 0 bases and J by 9 bases, with 7 bases of the junction left unmatched. This CDR3 is built from 15 residues. Germline V gives CDR1 SGHDN, CDR2 FVKESK. DNA for the CDR3: TGTGCCAGCAGCCAAGATTGGGAGCGGGGCCGGGAGCTGTTTTTT. This sequence encodes CASSQDWERGRELFF.

The rearrangement joins TRBV16 to TRBJ1-5, with D tentatively TRBD1 (6 bases). The germline gives CDR1 KGHSY, CDR2 FQNENV. The CDR3 length is 16 residues. V was clipped by 4 bases and J by 4 bases, with 17 bases between them. This CDR3 reads CASSPRLPGDNQPQHF. In DNA form, the CDR3 reads TGTGCCAGCAGCCCTCGACTTCCAGGGGATAATCAGCCCCAGCATTTT.

CDR3 region: CASSPRDSPLHF. CDR3 nucleotides: TGTGCCAGTAGCCCCAGGGATTCACCCCTCCACTTT. This chain connects TRBV19 to TRBJ1-6; a possible D gene is TRBD1 (5 bases). CDR1 and CDR2 (germline): LNHDA, SQIVND (reference sequence). The CDR3 contains 12 residues. The V and J ends lost 6 bases and 8 bases respectively, with 8 bases between them.

The chain is built from TRBV28 and TRBJ1-2, with 8 nucleotides matching TRBD1. CDR3 size: 16 residues. The germline V gene encodes CDR1 MDHEN and CDR2 SYDVKM. V was clipped by 0 bases and J by 8 bases; unmatched bases: 11. CDR3 coding DNA: TGTGCCAGCAGTTTATGGGGAGAGGACAGGGCGGGCGGCTACACCTTC. Protein product: CASSLWGEDRAGGYTF.

This clone appeared a few times. The rearrangement links TRBV9 to TRBJ2-7, with D possibly being TRBD2 (6 bases). V was shortened by 4 bases and J by 0 bases, with 14 bases between the two germline ends. The CDR3 contains 15 residues. Germline assignment: CDR1 SGDLS and CDR2 YYNGEE. The DNA for the CDR3 is TGTGCCAGCAGCCCCGTCCCGGAGGGCTCCTACGAGCAGTACTTC. This codes for CASSPVPEGSYEQYF.

The chain recombines TRBV6-1 with TRBJ1-2, with a tentative D call TRBD1 (6 bases). Germline V lookup: CDR1 MNHNS, CDR2 SASEGT. The germline V and J ends were trimmed by 7 bases and 5 bases, with 14 bases remaining between them. The CDR3 totals 13 residues. The CDR3 DNA sequence: TGTGCCAGCATTTGGCAGGGACAATATGGCTACACCTTC. This codes for CASIWQGQYGYTF.

The chain is built from TRBV29-1 and TRBJ1-5; unclear D gene. Germline-derived CDR1 and CDR2 are SQVTM and ANQGSEA. The CDR3 has 12 residues. V gave up 5 bases and J gave up 7 bases, with 12 bases separating them. The CDR3 here is CSVRDDTQPQHF. CDR3 bases: TGCAGCGTTCGAGATGATACCCAGCCCCAGCATTTT.

The rearrangement joins TRBV6-1 to TRBJ2-4; perhaps TRBD1 as D (5 bases). V dropped 2 bases and J dropped 0 bases, with 11 bases sitting between them. CDR3 size: 16 residues. The V gene's germline CDR1 is MNHNS and CDR2 SASEGT. Here the CDR3 DNA reads TGTGCCAGCAGTGAAAGCCAGGGCGTAGCCAAAAACATTCAGTACTTC. This sequence encodes CASSESQGVAKNIQYF.

The V and J genes are TRBV25-1 and TRBJ1-1, with no clear D. V was clipped by 7 bases and J by 7 bases, with 13 bases between them. Germline CDR1 and CDR2: MGHDK and SYGVNS. The CDR3 sequence is 12 residues long. The CDR3 nucleotides read TGTGCCAGCATAGGAGGTGGCATTGAAGCTTTCTTT. Protein: CASIGGGIEAFF. The full variable domain, completed using reference TRBV25-1 and TRBJ1-1, is EADIYQTPRYLVIGTGKKITLECSQTMGHDKMYWYQQDPGMELHLIHYSYGVNSTEKGDLSSESTVSRIRTEHFPLTLESARPSHTSQYLCASIGGGIEAFFGQGTRLTVV.

A remark on this clone: Within the sample, other DNA sequences also encode this same CDR3. This chain connects TRBV5-6 to TRBJ1-1; 7 nucleotides align to TRBD1. There are 12 residues in the CDR3. Germline lookup yields CDR1 SGHDT and CDR2 YYEEEE. V lost 4 bases, J lost 5 bases, and 2 bases stayed unmatched. CDR3 sequence: CASSLRGTEAFF. In DNA, the CDR3 is TGTGCCAGCAGCCTCAGGGGGACTGAAGCTTTCTTT.

The CDR3 loop is CAISEGAPNSPLHF. CDR3 in DNA: TGTGCCATCAGTGAGGGGGCCCCCAATTCACCCCTCCACTTT. This sequence joins TRBV10-3 and TRBJ1-6; TRBD1 might be the D (5 bases). The CDR3 is made up of 14 amino acids. From germline, CDR1 is ENHRY and CDR2 SYGVKD. Trimming stripped 2 bases from V and 7 bases from J, with 9 bases between.

J is TRBJ2-1 and V is TRBV27; D is perhaps TRBD1 (5 bases). The germline V and J ends were trimmed by 4 bases and 2 bases, with 15 bases remaining between them. CDR1 MNHEY and CDR2 SMNVEV come from the germline V gene (reference sequence). This CDR3 has 16 residues. CDR3 region: CASSYDNRRPYNEQFF. In nucleotides, the CDR3 is TGTGCCAGCAGTTATGATAACAGGCGCCCCTACAATGAGCAGTTCTTC.

The chain uses TRBV15 and TRBJ2-1; weak D call: TRBD2 (5 bases). Germline assignment: CDR1 LNHNV and CDR2 YYDKDF (reference sequence). Trimming took 5 bases from V and 9 from J, leaving 11 bases between them. CDR3 length: 12 amino acids. As DNA, the CDR3 is TGTGCCACCAGCCCCCAGGCGGGTGAGCAGTTCTTC. Residues: CATSPQAGEQFF.

This chain connects TRBV5-4 to TRBJ1-1; 7 nucleotides align to TRBD1. The CDR3 contains 14 residues. With 4 bases clipped from V and 4 bases from J, the junction kept 7 bases outside the gene matches. CDR1 SGHNT and CDR2 YYREEE come from the germline V gene (reference sequence). This CDR3 is CASSRQGGVTEAFF. The DNA of the CDR3 is TGTGCCAGCAGCCGACAGGGCGGGGTCACTGAAGCTTTCTTT. The variable domain in full, with the rest retrieved from reference TRBV5-4 and TRBJ1-1, is ETGVTQSPTHLIKTRGQQVTLRCSSQSGHNTVSWYQQALGQGPQFIFQYYREEENGRGNFPPRFSGLQFPNYSSELNVNALELDDSALYLCASSRQGGVTEAFFGQGTRLTVV.

This clone was recorded only once. The rearrangement links TRBV2 to TRBJ2-7; D gene unclear. The germline V gene has CDR1 SNHLY and CDR2 FYNNEI. The CDR3 is made up of 13 amino acids. Trimming stripped 6 bases from V and 3 bases from J, with 12 bases between. In DNA, the CDR3 is TGTGCCAGCAGGAGGATTTTCGACTACGAGCAGTACTTC. Protein product: CASRRIFDYEQYF.

The V call is TRBV2, the J call TRBJ2-7; a weak D match, TRBD2 (7 bases). Trimming stripped 1 base from V and 3 bases from J, with 13 bases between. Germline V CDR1 and CDR2: SNHLY, FYNNEI. This CDR3 region has 15 residues. CDR3 residues: CASSEEGGRIYEQYF. CDR3 nucleotides: TGTGCCAGCAGTGAAGAGGGGGGGAGAATCTACGAGCAGTACTTC. The full variable domain, in which reference TRBV2 and TRBJ2-7 provide the parts outside the CDR3, is EPEVTQTPSHQVTQMGQEVILRCVPISNHLYFYWYRQILGQKVEFLVSFYNNEISEKSEIFDDQFSVERPDGSNFTLKIRSTKLEDSAMYFCASSEEGGRIYEQYFGPGTRLTVT.